This T cell receptor (beta chain) came from a study of Graves' ophthalmopathy and Graves' hyperthyroidism. Whole-study findings and limits: Most thyroid clonotypes with frequency above 0.001 were detected in blood too. With 70.59% sensitivity and roughly 72% specificity, the model predicted ophthalmopathy progression.

For repertoire sequencing, the TCR beta CDR3 regions were amplified from RNA transcripts. First-round RT-PCR used HTBI primers; second-round multiplex PCR followed. MiXCR, applied by TCRdb to the multiplex PCR reads, yields one record per CDR3 protein. In the table there are fewer than 70,000 distinct CDR3 sequences, less than 55% of which are singletons. Remarks on this clonotype: Its matching antigen is unknown.

Germline V gene sequence: CDR1 LNHDA, CDR2 SQIVND (reference sequence). The V end lost 2 bases, the J end lost 1 base, and 9 bases lay between the germline ends. The CDR3 is 15 amino acids. The specimen sequenced was peripheral blood. The chain is built from TRBV19 and TRBJ2-1; no reliable D call. The TCR originated in an adult woman with Graves' ophthalmopathy. The CDR3 nucleotides read TGTGCCAGTAGTATAAACGGGTGGTCCTACAATGAGCAGTTCTTC. It translates to CASSINGWSYNEQFF.